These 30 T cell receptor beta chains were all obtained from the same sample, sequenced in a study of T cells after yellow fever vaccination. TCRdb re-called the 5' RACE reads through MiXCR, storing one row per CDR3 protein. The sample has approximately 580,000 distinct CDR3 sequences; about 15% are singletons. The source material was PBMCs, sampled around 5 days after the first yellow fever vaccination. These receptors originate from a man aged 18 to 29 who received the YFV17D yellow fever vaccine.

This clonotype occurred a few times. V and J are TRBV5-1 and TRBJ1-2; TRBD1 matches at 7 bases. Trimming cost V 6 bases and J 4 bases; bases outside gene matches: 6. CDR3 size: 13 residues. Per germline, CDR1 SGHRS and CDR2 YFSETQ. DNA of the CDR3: TGCGCCAGCACCCCGGACAGGACCTATGGCTACACCTTC. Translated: CASTPDRTYGYTF.

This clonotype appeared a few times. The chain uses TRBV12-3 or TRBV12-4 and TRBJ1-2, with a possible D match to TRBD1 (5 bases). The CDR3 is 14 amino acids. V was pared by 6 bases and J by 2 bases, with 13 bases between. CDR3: CASSPWQGNYGYTF. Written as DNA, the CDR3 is TGTGCCAGCAGCCCGTGGCAGGGAAACTATGGCTACACCTTC.

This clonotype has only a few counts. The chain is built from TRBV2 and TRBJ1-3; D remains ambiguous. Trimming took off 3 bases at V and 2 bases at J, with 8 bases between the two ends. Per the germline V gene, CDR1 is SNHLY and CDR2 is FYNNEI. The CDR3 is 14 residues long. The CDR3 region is CASSDITTGNTIYF. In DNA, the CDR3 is TGTGCCAGCAGTGATATAACAACTGGAAACACCATATATTTT. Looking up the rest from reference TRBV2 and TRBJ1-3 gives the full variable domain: EPEVTQTPSHQVTQMGQEVILRCVPISNHLYFYWYRQILGQKVEFLVSFYNNEISEKSEIFDDQFSVERPDGSNFTLKIRSTKLEDSAMYFCASSDITTGNTIYFGEGSWLTVV.

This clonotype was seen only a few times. The CDR3 bases are TGCGCCAGCAGCCCCTTCGGGTCCGCTCAGCCCCAGCATTTT. Protein product: CASSPFGSAQPQHF. V is TRBV5-1 and J is TRBJ1-5, with D unclear. Trimming took 4 bases from V and 6 from J, leaving 14 bases between them. Germline V gene lookup returns CDR1 SGHRS and CDR2 YFSETQ. This CDR3 comprises 14 residues.

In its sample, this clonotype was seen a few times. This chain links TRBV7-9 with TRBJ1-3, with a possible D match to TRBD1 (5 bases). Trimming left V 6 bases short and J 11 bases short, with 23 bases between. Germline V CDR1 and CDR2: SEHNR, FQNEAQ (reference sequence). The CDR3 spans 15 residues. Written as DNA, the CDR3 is TGTGCCAGCAGTTTTGCCCGGACTGGGGCTAGTGCCATATATTTT. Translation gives CASSFARTGASAIYF.

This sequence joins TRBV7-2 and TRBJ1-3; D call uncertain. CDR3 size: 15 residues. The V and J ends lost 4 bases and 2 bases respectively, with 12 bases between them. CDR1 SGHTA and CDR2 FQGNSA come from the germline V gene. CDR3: CASSSEGLAGNTIYF. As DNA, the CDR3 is TGTGCCAGCAGCTCCGAAGGGCTTGCTGGAAACACCATATATTTT. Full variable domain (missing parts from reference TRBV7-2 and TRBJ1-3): GAGVSQSPSNKVTEKGKDVELRCDPISGHTALYWYRQSLGQGLEFLIYFQGNSAPDKSGLPSDRFSAERTGGSVSTLTIQRTQQEDSAVYLCASSSEGLAGNTIYFGEGSWLTVV.

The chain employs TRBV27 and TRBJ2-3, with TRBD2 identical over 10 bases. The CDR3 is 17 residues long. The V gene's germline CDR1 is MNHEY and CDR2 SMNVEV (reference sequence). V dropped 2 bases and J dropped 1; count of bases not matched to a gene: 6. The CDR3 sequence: CASSLRLAGERTDTQYF. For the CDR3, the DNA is TGTGCCAGCAGTTTACGCCTAGCGGGGGAACGCACAGATACGCAGTATTTT.

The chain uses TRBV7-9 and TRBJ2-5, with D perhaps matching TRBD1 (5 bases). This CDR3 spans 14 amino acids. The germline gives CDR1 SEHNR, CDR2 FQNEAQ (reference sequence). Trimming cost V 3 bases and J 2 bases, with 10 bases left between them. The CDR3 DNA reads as TGTGCCAGCAGCTTCACGACAGAACAAGAGACCCAGTACTTC. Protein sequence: CASSFTTEQETQYF. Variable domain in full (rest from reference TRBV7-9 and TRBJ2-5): DTGVSQNPRHKITKRGQNVTFRCDPISEHNRLYWYRQTLGQGPEFLTYFQNEAQLEKSRLLSDRFSAERPKGSFSTLEIQRTEQGDSAMYLCASSFTTEQETQYFGPGTRLLVL.

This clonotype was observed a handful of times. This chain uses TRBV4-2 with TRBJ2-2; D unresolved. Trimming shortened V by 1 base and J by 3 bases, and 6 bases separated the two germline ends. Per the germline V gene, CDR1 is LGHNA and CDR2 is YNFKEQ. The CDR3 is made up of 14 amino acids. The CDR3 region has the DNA TGTGCCAGCAGCCAAGGATGGGACACCGGGGAGCTGTTTTTT. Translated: CASSQGWDTGELFF.

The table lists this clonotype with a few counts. The CDR3 region is CASSFSFGRNDEQFF. CDR3 bases: TGTGCCAGCAGTTTTAGTTTCGGACGGAACGATGAGCAGTTCTTC. V usage is TRBV6-2 or TRBV6-3 and J usage is TRBJ2-1, with no clear D. Between the trimmed V and J ends, which lost 4 bases and 8 bases, there was a span of 18 bases. The CDR3 contains 15 residues. The V gene's germline CDR1 is MNHEY and CDR2 SVGEGT.

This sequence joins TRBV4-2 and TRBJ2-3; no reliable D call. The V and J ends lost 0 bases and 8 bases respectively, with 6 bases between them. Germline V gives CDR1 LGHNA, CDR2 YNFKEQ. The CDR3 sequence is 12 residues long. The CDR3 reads CASSQDQVTQYF. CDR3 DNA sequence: TGTGCCAGCAGCCAAGATCAGGTTACGCAGTATTTT.

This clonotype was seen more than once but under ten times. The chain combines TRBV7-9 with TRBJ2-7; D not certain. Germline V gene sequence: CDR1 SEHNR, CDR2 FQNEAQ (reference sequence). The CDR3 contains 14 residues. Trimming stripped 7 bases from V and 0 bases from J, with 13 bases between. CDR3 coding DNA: TGTGCCAGCACGGGTGGGCCCAACTCCTACGAGCAGTACTTC. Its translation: CASTGGPNSYEQYF.

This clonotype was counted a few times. The CDR3 nucleotides are TGTGCCAGCAGCTCGGGCGGCTTACGAGGCTCCTACGAGCAGTACTTC. Amino acids: CASSSGGLRGSYEQYF. The J gene is TRBJ2-7, the V gene TRBV5-4; no clear D. In germline, CDR1 is SGHNT, CDR2 YYREEE (reference sequence). Trimming took 3 bases from V and 0 from J, leaving 16 bases between them. The CDR3 loop spans 16 amino acids.

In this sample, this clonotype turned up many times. The CDR3 protein is CSVELYTSPGYEQYF. The CDR3 DNA sequence: TGCAGCGTTGAACTCTACACCAGCCCAGGCTACGAGCAGTACTTC. J is TRBJ2-7 and V is TRBV29-1; D uncertain. CDR1 is SQVTM and CDR2 is ANQGSEA in the germline V gene. V shed 2 bases and J shed 3 bases, with 17 bases lying between them. This CDR3 is 15 amino acids long.

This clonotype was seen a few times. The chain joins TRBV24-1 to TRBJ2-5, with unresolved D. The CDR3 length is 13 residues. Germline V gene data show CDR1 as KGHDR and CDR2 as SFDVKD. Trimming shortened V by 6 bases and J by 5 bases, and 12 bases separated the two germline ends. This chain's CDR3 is CATSRAFEETQYF. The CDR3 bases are TGTGCCACCAGTAGAGCGTTCGAGGAGACCCAGTACTTC.

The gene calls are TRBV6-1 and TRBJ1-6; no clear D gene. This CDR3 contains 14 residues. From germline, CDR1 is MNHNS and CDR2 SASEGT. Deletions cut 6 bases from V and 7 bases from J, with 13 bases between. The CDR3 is CASRWGTANSPLHF. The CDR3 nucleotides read TGTGCCAGCAGGTGGGGAACTGCGAATTCACCCCTCCACTTT.

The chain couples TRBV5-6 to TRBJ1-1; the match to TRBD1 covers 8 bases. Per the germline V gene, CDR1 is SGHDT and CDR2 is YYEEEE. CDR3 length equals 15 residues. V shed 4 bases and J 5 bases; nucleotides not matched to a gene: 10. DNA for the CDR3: TGTGCCAGCAGCACACCACGACAGGGGTGGACTGAAGCTTTCTTT. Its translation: CASSTPRQGWTEAFF.

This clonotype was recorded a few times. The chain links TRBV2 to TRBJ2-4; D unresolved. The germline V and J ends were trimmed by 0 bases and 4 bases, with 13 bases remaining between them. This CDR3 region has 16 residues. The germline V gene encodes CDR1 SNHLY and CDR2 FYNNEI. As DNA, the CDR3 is TGTGCCAGCAGTGAAGCTCTTCGTTGGAGTAAAAACATTCAGTACTTC. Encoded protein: CASSEALRWSKNIQYF. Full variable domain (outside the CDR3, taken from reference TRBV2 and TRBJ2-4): EPEVTQTPSHQVTQMGQEVILRCVPISNHLYFYWYRQILGQKVEFLVSFYNNEISEKSEIFDDQFSVERPDGSNFTLKIRSTKLEDSAMYFCASSEALRWSKNIQYFGAGTRLSVL.

CDR3 residues: CASSPQGGTGELFF. CDR3 coding DNA: TGTGCCAGCAGCCCCCAAGGAGGGACCGGGGAGCTGTTTTTT. The genes are TRBV3-1 and TRBJ2-2, with a possible D match to TRBD2 (6 bases). The germline gives CDR1 LGHDT, CDR2 YNNKEL (reference sequence). The CDR3 runs 14 residues. Trimming removed 4 bases at V and 5 bases at J, with 11 bases between. Combining the CDR3 with reference TRBV3-1 and TRBJ2-2 gives the whole variable domain DTAVSQTPKYLVTQMGNDKSIKCEQNLGHDTMYWYKQDSKKFLKIMFSYNNKELIINETVPNRFSPKSPDKAHLNLHINSLELGDSAVYFCASSPQGGTGELFFGEGSRLTVL.

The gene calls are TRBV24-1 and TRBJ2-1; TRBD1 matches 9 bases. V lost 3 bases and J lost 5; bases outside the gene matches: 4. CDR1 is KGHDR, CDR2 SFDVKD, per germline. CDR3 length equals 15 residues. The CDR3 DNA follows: TGTGCCACCAGTGATCCAGGGACAGGGAACAATGAGCAGTTCTTC. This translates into CATSDPGTGNNEQFF.

The CDR3 DNA follows: TGTGCCAGCAGCTTAGCGTGGACAGGGGAACACAATGAGCAGTTCTTC. Protein sequence: CASSLAWTGEHNEQFF. This chain links TRBV7-3 with TRBJ2-1; 9 positions agree with TRBD1. The CDR3 spans 16 residues. CDR1 is SGHTA and CDR2 is FQGTGA in the germline V gene. The ends lost 2 bases at V and 5 bases at J; junction bases unmatched: 7.

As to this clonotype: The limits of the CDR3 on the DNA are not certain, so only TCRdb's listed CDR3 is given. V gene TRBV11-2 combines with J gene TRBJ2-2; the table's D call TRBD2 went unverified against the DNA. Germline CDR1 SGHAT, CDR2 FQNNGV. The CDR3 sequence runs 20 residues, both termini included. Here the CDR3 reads CASRLPRLAGARNTGELFFF.

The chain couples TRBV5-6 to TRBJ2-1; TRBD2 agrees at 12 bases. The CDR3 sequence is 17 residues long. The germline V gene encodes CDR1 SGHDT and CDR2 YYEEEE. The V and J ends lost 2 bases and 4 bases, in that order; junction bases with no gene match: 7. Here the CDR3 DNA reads TGTGCCAGCAGCTTTTCCCTGACTAGCGGGGGTTACAATGAGCAGTTCTTC. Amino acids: CASSFSLTSGGYNEQFF.

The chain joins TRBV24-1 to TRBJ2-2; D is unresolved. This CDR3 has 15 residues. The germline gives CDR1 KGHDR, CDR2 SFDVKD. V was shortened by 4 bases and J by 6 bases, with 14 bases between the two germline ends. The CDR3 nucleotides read TGTGCCACCAGTGACTCCAGAAAACCCCCCGGGGAGCTGTTTTTT. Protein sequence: CATSDSRKPPGELFF.

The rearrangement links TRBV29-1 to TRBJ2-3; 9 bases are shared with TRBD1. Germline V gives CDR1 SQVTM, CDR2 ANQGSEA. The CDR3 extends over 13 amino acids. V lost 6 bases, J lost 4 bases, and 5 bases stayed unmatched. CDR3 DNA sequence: TGCAGCGTCCGGGACAGGGCCCCAGATACGCAGTATTTT. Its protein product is CSVRDRAPDTQYF.

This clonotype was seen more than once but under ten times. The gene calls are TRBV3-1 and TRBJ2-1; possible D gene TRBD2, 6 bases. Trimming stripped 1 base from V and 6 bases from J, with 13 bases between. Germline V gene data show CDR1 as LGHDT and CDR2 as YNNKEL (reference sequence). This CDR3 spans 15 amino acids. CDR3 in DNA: TGTGCCAGCAGCCAAGGGAGTGGACTAATCAATGAGCAGTTCTTC. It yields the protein CASSQGSGLINEQFF.

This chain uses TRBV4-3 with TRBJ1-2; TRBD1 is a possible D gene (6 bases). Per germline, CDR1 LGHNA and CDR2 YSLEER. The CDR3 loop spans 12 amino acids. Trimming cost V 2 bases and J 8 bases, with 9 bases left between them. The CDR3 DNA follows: TGCGCCAGCAGCCAACAGGGGAGCGGCTACACCTTC. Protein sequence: CASSQQGSGYTF.

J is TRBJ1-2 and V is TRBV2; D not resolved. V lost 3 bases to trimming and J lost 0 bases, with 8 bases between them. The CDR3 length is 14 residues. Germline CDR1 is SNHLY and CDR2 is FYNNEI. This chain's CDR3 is CASSEARANYGYTF. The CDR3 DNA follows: TGTGCCAGCAGTGAGGCCAGAGCTAACTATGGCTACACCTTC.

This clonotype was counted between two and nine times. CDR3 amino acids: CASSLLAGGNTGELFF. In DNA form, the CDR3 reads TGCGCCAGCAGCTTGCTTGCGGGGGGGAACACCGGGGAGCTGTTTTTT. This chain connects TRBV5-1 to TRBJ2-2, with 8 bases fitting TRBD2. The CDR3 runs to 16 residues. Germline CDR1 and CDR2: SGHRS and YFSETQ. V shed 1 base and J 1 base; nucleotides not matched to a gene: 3.

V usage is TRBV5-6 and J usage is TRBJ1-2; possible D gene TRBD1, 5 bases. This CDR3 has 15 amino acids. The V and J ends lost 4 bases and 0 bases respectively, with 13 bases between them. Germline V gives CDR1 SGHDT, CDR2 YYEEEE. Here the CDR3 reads CASSPLTVSNYGYTF. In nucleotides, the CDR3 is TGTGCCAGCAGCCCCCTGACAGTCTCTAACTATGGCTACACCTTC.